This TCR beta chain emerged from a study of shared clonotypes between healthy human individuals. Findings of the study overall: Large depth notwithstanding, sorted-subset sequencing proved incomplete by rarefaction. The four-donor shared clonotypes exceeded non-shared clonotypes in generation probability, with non-shared ones scoring lower.

This clone was seen only a few times. The antigen remains undetermined. Investigators spread the genomic DNA of each subset evenly over several immunoSEQ plates. Profiled with immunoSEQ multiplex PCR; TCRdb holds only in-frame clones, not every one. The repertoire holds a few hundred thousand clones, over 65% seen once, with under 13% in the top ten. The donors, all of them Caucasian adults, lived in Nashville, Tennessee. The V gene's germline CDR1 is MNHEY and CDR2 SVGAGI. V shed 6 bases, J shed 7 bases, and the junction held 6 bases outside the gene matches. The CDR3 totals 14 residues. The sequence derives from a man aged 25-45 years in good health. The sample comprised memory CD4+ T cells sorted from blood. Noted subset: CD45RA-negative fraction. The V call is TRBV6-5, the J call TRBJ2-2; TRBD2 agrees at 9 bases. CDR3 residues: CASRAGGPNGELFF. The CDR3 region has the DNA TGTGCCAGCAGGGCGGGAGGGCCAAACGGGGAGCTGTTTTTT.